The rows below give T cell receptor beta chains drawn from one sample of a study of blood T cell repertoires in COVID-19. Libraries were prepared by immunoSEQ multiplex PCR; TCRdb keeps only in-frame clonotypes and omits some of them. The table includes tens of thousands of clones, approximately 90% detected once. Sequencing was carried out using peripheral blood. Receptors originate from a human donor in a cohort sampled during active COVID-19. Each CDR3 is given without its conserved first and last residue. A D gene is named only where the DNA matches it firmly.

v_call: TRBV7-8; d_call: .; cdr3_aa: ASTLKVTGEQY
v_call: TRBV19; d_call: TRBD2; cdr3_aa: ASSNPNPGTSGRANEQF
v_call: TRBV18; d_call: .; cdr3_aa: ASSPPVERDTQY
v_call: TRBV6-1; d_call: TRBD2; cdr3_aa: ASSEHFRTSGASTGELF
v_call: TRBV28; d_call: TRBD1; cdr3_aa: ASSSDRVYDYT
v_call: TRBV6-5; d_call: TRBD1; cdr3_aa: ASSYAQGPTNYGYT
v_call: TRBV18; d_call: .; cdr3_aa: ASSLGSFADTQY
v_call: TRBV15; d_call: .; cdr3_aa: ATSTHLAGMETQY
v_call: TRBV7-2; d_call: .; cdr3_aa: ASSPFVSTNEQF
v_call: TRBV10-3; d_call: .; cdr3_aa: AIRELTGVVGYT
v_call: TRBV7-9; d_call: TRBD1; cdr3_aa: ASSRGQALSYNSPLH
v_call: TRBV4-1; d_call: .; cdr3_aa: ASSQEEGRVGYT
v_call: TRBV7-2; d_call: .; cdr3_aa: ASSLAAGRRTETQY
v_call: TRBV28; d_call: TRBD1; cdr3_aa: ASIEGAGTEAF
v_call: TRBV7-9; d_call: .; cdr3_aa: ASSRITGLGEQY
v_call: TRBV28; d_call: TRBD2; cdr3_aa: ASSLLGTSSSHEQF
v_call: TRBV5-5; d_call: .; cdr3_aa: ARGGAAARAYT
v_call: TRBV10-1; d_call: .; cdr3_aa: ASSEGRLGKTQY
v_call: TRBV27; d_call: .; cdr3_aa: ASSFKATSTAEAF
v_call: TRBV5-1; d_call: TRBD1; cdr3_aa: ASSWGQGNYGYT
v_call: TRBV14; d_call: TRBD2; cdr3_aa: ASSQDSRLAGRTGELF
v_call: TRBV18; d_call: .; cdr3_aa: ASSSTGPRYGYT
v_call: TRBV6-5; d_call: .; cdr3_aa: ASSYIGGGQF
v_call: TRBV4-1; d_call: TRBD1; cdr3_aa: ASSQPGQGRSYEQY
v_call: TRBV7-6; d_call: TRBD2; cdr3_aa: ASSYIAGGSTDTQY
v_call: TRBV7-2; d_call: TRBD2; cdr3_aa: ASSKSLAGDQETQY
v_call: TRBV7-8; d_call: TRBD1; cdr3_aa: ASRKRGTENTGELF
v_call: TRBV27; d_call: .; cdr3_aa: ASSLQPGLGNQPQH
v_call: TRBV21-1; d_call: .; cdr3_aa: ASLGHGFTPSEQY
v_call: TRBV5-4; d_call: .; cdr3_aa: ASSPRGTGANVLT
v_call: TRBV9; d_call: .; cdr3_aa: ASSARQETMNTEAF
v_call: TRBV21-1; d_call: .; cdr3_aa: ASNPPWRDSSYEQY
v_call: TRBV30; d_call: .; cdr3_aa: AWSRSPLNTEAF
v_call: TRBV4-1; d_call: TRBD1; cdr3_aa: ASSQAPGQSYEQY
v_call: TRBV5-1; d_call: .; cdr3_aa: ASSPGQSNQPQH
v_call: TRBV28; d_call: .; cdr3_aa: ASRNTWGEETQY
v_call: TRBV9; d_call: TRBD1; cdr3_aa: ASSVEGALNTEAF
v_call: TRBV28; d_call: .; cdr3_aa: ASTLQGWSSGANVLT
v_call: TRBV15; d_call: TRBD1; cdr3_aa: ATSKHHPGTAETQY
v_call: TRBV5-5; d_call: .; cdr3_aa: ASTPLGPHGYT
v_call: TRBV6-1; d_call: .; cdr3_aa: ASSENGASHQETQY
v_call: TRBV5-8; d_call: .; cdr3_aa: ASSSRIAYGYT